The T cell receptor (beta chain) described here comes from a study of beta chain features in type 1 diabetes. Regarding the study as a whole: In type 1 diabetes patients, VDJ junctions had fewer insertions; deletions at these junctions were more frequent.

Worth noting for this clone: Its specificity is not known.

Germline-derived CDR1 and CDR2 are SGHDT and YYEEEE. V lost 2 bases to trimming and J lost 5 bases, with 13 bases between them. The CDR3 runs to 14 residues. CD4+ naive, central memory, regulatory and stem cell-like memory subsets were isolated by sorting on CD45RO/CCR7/CD25/CD127/CD95/CD27. What was sequenced were expressed TCRB transcripts, since all of the isolated RNA had been reverse transcribed. Profiled with immunoSEQ multiplex PCR; TCRdb holds only in-frame clones, not every one. The table has about 620,000 clones, roughly 16% seen once; the top ten hold around 0.1%. Sample: naive CD4+ T cells from blood. The TCR sequence derives from a man aged 18 to 29 in good health. This sequence joins TRBV5-6 and TRBJ2-5, with D possibly matching TRBD1 (6 bases). DNA of the CDR3: TGTGCCAGCAGCTTAAGGGGGTTCCGGGAGACCCAGTACTTC. Protein product: CASSLRGFRETQYF.